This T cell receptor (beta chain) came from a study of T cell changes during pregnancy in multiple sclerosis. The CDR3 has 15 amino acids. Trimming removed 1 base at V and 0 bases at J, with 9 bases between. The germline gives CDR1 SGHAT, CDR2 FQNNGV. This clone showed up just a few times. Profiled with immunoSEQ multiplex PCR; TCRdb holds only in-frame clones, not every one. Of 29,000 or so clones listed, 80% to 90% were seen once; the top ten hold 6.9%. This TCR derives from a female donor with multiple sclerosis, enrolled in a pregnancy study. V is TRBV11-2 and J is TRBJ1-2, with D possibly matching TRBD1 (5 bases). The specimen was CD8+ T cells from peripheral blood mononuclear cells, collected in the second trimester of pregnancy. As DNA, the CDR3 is TGTGCCAGCAGCTTAGGTACAGGCCCTAACTATGGCTACACCTTC. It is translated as CASSLGTGPNYGYTF.